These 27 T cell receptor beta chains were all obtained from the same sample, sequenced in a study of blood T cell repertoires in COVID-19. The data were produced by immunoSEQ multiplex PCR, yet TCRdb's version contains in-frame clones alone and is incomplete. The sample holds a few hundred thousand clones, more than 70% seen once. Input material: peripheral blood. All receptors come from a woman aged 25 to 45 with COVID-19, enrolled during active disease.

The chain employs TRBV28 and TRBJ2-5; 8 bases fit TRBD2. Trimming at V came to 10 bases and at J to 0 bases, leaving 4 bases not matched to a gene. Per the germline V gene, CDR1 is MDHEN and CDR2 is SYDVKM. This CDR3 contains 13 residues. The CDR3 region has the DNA TGTGCCACTCTAGCGGGTTACCAAGAGACCCAGTACTTC. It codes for CATLAGYQETQYF. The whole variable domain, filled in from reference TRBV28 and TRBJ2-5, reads DVKVTQSSRYLVKRTGEKVFLECVQDMDHENMFWYRQDPGLGLRLIYFSYDVKMKEKGDIPEGYSVSREKKERFSLILESASTNQTSMYLCATLAGYQETQYFGPGTRLLVL.

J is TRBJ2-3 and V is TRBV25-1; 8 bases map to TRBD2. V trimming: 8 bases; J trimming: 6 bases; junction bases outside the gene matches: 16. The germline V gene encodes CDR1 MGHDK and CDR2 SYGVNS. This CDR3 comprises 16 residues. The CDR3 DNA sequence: TGTGCCAGCGGTAGTAACGGGAGGGCCCGCGGGGATACGCAGTATTTT. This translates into CASGSNGRARGDTQYF.

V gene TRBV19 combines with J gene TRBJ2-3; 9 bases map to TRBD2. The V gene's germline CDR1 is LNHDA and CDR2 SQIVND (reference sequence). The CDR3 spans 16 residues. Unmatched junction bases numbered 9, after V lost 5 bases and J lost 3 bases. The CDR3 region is CASSQGLAQVTDTQYF. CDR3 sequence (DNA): TGTGCCAGTAGTCAGGGACTAGCTCAAGTTACAGATACGCAGTATTTT.

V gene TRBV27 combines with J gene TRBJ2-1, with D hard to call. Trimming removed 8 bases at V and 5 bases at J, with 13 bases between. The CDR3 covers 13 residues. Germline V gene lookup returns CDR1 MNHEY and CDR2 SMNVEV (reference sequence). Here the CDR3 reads CASPHLIDNEQFF. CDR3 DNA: TGTGCCAGCCCTCATCTTATAGACAATGAGCAGTTCTTC.

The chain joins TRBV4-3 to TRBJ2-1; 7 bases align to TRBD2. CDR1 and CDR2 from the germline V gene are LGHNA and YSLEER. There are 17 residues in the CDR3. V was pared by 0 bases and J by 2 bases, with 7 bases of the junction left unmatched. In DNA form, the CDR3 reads TGCGCCAGCAGCCAAGAATGGCAGCGGGAAGCCTACAATGAGCAGTTCTTC. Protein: CASSQEWQREAYNEQFF.

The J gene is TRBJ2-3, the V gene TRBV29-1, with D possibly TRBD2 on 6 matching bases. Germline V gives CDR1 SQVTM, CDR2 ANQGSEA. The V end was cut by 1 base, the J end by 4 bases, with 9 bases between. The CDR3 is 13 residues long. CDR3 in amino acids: CSVEGGEADTQYF. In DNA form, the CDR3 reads TGCAGCGTTGAAGGGGGGGAAGCAGATACGCAGTATTTT.

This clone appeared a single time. The CDR3 nucleotides are TGTGCCAGCAGCCCGATGGACAGAGATGAGCAGTTCTTC. Amino acid sequence: CASSPMDRDEQFF. J is TRBJ2-1 and V is TRBV5-6; D perhaps matches TRBD1 (6 bases). Germline CDR1 SGHDT, CDR2 YYEEEE. V was clipped by 4 bases and J by 8 bases, with 13 bases between them. The CDR3 sequence is 13 residues long.

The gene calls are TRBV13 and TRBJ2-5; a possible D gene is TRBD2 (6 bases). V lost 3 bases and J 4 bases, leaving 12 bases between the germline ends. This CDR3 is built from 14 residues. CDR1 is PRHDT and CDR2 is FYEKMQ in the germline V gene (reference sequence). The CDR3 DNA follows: TGTGCCAGCAGCTTTCGCGGGAATCGAGAGACCCAGTACTTC. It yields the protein CASSFRGNRETQYF.

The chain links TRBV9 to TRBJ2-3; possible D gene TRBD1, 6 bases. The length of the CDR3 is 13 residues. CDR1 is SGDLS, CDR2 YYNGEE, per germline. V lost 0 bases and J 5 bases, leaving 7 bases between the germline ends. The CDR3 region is CASSVGGGDTQYF. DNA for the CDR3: TGTGCCAGCAGCGTAGGAGGGGGAGATACGCAGTATTTT.

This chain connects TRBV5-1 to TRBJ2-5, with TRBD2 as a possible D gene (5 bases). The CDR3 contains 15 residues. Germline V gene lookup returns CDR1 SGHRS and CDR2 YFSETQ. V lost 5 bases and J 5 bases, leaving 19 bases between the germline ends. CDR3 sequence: CASSSYVGPGETQYF. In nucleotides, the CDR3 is TGCGCCAGCAGTTCGTACGTAGGTCCGGGGGAGACCCAGTACTTC. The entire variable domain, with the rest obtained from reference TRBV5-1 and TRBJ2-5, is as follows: KAGVTQTPRYLIKTRGQQVTLSCSPISGHRSVSWYQQTPGQGLQFLFEYFSETQRNKGNFPGRFSGRQFSNSRSEMNVSTLELGDSALYLCASSSYVGPGETQYFGPGTRLLVL.

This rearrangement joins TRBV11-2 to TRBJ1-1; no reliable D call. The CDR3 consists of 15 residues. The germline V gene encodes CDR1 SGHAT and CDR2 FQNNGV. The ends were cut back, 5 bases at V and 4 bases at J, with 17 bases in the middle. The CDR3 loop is CASSRDSVRGTEAFF. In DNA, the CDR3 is TGTGCCAGCAGCCGCGATTCGGTGCGGGGCACTGAAGCTTTCTTT.

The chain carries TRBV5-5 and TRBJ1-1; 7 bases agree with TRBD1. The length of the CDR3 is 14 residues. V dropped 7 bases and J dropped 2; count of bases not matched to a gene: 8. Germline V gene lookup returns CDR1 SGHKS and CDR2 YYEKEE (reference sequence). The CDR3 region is CASWRGQTNTEAFF. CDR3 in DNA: TGTGCCAGCTGGCGGGGACAGACCAACACTGAAGCTTTCTTT. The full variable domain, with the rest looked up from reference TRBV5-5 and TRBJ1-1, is DAGVTQSPTHLIKTRGQQVTLRCSPISGHKSVSWYQQVLGQGPQFIFQYYEKEERGRGNFPDRFSARQFPNYSSELNVNALLLGDSALYLCASWRGQTNTEAFFGQGTRLTVV.

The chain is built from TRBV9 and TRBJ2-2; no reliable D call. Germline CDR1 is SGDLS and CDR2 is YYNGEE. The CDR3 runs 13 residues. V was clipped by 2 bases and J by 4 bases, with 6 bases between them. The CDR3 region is CASSVTATGELFF. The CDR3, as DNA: TGTGCCAGCAGCGTTACAGCCACCGGGGAGCTGTTTTTT.

This CDR3 reads CASSLIGDIGELFF. The CDR3 nucleotides are TGTGCCAGCAGTCTTATCGGGGACATCGGGGAGCTGTTTTTT. The chain links TRBV5-6 to TRBJ2-2, with D possibly matching TRBD1 (6 bases). Germline V gives CDR1 SGHDT, CDR2 YYEEEE. V gave up 5 bases and J gave up 7 bases, with 15 bases separating them. This CDR3 spans 14 amino acids.

CDR3 bases: TGCGCCAGCAGCCTTGGGACTAGCGGGAACACAGATACGCAGTATTTT. Protein sequence: CASSLGTSGNTDTQYF. V and J are TRBV4-1 and TRBJ2-3, with TRBD2 identical over 13 bases. This CDR3 is built from 16 residues. V trimming: 4 bases; J trimming: 2 bases; junction bases outside the gene matches: 3. Germline loops: CDR1 MGHRA, CDR2 YSYEKL.

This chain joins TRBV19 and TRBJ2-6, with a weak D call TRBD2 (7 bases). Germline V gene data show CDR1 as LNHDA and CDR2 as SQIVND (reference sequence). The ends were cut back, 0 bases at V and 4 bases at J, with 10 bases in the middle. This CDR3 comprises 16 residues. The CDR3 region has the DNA TGTGCCAGTAGTATAGATGGGGGGGCCGGGGCCAACGTCCTGACTTTC. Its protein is CASSIDGGAGANVLTF. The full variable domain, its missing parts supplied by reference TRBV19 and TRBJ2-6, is DGGITQSPKYLFRKEGQNVTLSCEQNLNHDAMYWYRQDPGQGLRLIYYSQIVNDFQKGDIAEGYSVSREKKESFPLTVTSAQKNPTAFYLCASSIDGGAGANVLTFGAGSRLTVL.

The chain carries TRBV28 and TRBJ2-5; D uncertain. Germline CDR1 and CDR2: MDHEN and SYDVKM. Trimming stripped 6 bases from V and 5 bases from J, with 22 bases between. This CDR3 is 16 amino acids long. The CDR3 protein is CASSPMMWAPQETQYF. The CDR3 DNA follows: TGTGCCAGCAGCCCAATGATGTGGGCCCCCCAGGAGACCCAGTACTTC. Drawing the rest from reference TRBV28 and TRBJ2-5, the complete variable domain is DVKVTQSSRYLVKRTGEKVFLECVQDMDHENMFWYRQDPGLGLRLIYFSYDVKMKEKGDIPEGYSVSREKKERFSLILESASTNQTSMYLCASSPMMWAPQETQYFGPGTRLLVL.

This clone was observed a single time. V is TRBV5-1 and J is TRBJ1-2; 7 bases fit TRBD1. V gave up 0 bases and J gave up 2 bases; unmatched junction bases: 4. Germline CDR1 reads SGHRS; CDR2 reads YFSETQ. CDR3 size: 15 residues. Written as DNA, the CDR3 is TGCGCCAGCAGCTTGGCCGAAGGGGGCAACTATGGCTACACCTTC. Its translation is CASSLAEGGNYGYTF.

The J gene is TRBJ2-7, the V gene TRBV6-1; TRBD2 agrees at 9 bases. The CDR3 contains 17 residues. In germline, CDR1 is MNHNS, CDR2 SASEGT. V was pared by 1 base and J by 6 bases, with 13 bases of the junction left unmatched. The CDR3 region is CASSEDSGSSGVIEQYV. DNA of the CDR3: TGTGCCAGCAGTGAAGATAGCGGGAGTTCCGGGGTGATCGAGCAGTACGTC.

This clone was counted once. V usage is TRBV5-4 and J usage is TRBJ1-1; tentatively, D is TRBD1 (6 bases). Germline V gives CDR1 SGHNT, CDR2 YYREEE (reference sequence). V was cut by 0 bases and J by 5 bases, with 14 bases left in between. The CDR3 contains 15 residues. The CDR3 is CASSLGQDRRTEAFF. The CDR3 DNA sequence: TGTGCCAGCAGCTTGGGCCAGGACAGAAGGACTGAAGCTTTCTTT. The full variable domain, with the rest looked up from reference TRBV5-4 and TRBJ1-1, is ETGVTQSPTHLIKTRGQQVTLRCSSQSGHNTVSWYQQALGQGPQFIFQYYREEENGRGNFPPRFSGLQFPNYSSELNVNALELDDSALYLCASSLGQDRRTEAFFGQGTRLTVV.

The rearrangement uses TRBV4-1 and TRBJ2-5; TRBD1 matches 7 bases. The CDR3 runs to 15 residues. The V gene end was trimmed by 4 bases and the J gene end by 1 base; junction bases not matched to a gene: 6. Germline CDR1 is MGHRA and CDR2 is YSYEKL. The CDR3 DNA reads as TGCGCCAGCAGCCGGACCCCAGGGGGCCAAGAGACCCAGTACTTC. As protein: CASSRTPGGQETQYF.

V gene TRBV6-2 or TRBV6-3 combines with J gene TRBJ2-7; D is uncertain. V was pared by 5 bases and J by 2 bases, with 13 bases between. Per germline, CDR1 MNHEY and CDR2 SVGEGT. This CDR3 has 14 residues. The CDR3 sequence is CASSRGRGAYEQYF. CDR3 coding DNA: TGTGCCAGCAGTAGAGGTAGAGGAGCCTACGAGCAGTACTTC.

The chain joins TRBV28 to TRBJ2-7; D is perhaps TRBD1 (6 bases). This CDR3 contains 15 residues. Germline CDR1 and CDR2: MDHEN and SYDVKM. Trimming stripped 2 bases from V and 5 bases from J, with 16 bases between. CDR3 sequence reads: CASSLQMGARDEQYF. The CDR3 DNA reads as TGTGCCAGCAGTTTACAGATGGGGGCGCGCGACGAGCAGTACTTC.

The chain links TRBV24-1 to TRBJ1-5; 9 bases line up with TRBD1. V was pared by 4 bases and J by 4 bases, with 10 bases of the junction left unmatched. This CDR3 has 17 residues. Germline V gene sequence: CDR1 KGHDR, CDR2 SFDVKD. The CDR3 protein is CATSDANFGTGNQPQHF. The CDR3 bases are TGTGCCACCAGTGACGCGAACTTCGGGACAGGGAATCAGCCCCAGCATTTT.

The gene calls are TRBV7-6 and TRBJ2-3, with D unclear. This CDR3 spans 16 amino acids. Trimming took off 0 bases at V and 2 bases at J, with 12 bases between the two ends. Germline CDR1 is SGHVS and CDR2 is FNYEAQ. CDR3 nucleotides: TGTGCCAGCAGCTTAGCGAGAGGATTGTTCACAGATACGCAGTATTTT. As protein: CASSLARGLFTDTQYF.

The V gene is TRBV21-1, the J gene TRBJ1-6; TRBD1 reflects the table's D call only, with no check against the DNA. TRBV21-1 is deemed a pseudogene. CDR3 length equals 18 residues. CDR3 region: CASSKRLTGTSYNSPLHF. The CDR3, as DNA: TGTGCCAGCAGCAAGCGGTTGACAGGGACGTCCTATAATTCACCCCTCCACTTT.

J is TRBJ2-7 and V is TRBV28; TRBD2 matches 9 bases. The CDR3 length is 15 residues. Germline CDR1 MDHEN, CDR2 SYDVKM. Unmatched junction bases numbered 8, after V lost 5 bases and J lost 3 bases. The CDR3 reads CASSPRRAGGYEQYF. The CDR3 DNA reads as TGTGCCAGCAGTCCCCGAAGAGCGGGGGGCTACGAGCAGTACTTC.